This TCR beta chain is from a study of shared T cell receptors in the human thymus. The CDR3 totals 10 residues. V lost 8 bases to trimming and J lost 7 bases, with 9 bases between them. In germline, CDR1 is DFQATT, CDR2 SNEGSKA (reference sequence). TCRdb's table, derived via immunoSEQ multiplex PCR, lists solely in-frame clones and lacks some. The sample lists about 380,000 clones; 85% to 95% were seen once. This clone was observed a few times. This clonotype originated in a human donor. Sequencing was carried out using thymocytes. The chain employs TRBV20-1 and TRBJ2-1; D perhaps matches TRBD2 (6 bases). The CDR3 DNA reads TGCAGTTTCGGGGGTAATGAGCAGTTCTTC. Its protein is CSFGGNEQFF.